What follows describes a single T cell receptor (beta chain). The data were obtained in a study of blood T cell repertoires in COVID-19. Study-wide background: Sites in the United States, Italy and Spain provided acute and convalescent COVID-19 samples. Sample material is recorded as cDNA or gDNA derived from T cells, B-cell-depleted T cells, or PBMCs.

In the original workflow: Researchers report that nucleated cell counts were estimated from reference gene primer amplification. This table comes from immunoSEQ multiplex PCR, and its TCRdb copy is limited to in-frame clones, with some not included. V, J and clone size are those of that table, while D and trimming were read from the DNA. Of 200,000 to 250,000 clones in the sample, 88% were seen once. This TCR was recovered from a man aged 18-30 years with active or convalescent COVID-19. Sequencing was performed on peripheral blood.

The CDR3, as DNA: TGTGCCAGCAGCCAAGCCCGGGACAGCGTGTATGGCTACACCTTC. It codes for CASSQARDSVYGYTF. V usage is TRBV4-2 and J usage is TRBJ1-2; 7 bases are shared with TRBD1. The trim removed 1 base at V and 5 bases at J, leaving 7 bases unmatched. The length of the CDR3 is 15 residues. The germline V gene has CDR1 LGHNA and CDR2 YNFKEQ.